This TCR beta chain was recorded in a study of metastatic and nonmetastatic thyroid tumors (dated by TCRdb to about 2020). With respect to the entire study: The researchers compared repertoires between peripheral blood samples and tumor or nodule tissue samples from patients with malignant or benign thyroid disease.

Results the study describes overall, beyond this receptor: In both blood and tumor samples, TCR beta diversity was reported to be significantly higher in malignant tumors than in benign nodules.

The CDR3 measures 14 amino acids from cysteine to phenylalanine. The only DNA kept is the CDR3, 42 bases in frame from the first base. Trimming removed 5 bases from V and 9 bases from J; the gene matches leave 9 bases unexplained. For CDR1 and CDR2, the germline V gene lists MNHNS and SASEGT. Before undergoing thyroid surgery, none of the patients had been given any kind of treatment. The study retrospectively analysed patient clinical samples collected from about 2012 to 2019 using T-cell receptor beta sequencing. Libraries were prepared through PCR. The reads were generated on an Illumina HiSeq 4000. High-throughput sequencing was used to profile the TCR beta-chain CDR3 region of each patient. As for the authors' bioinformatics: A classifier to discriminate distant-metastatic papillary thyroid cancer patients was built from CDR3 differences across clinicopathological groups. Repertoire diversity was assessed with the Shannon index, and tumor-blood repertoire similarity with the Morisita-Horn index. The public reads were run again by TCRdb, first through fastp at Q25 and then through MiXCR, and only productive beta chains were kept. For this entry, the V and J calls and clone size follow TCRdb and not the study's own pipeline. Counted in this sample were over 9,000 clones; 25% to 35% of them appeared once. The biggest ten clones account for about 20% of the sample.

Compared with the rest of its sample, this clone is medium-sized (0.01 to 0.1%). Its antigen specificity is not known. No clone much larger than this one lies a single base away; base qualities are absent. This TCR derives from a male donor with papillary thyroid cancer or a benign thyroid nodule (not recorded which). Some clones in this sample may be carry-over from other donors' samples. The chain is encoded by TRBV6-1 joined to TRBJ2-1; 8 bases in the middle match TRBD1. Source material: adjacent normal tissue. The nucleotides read TGTGCCAGCAGTATCGGACAGGGATCGGGTGAGCAGTTCTTC. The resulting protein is CASSIGQGSGEQFF.